Presented here are 28 T cell receptor beta chains from one specimen sequenced in a study of beta chain features in type 1 diabetes. cDNA synthesis used the whole RNA isolate, giving expressed TCRB sequences. Using immunoSEQ multiplex PCR, the repertoire was profiled, and TCRdb retains in-frame clones only, with some absent. The profile shows around 690,000 clones, 9.5% to 15% of them singletons. The study's findings and limits: Moderately but significantly shorter TCRB CDR3s were found in Type 1 diabetes patients in all four CD4+ subsets.

No antigens are known for them. Sequencing was performed on naive CD4+ T cells from blood. These receptors originate from a young man with type 1 diabetes.

This clone has a handful of counts. The V and J genes are TRBV28 and TRBJ2-7, with D perhaps matching TRBD1 or TRBD2 (5 bases each). Germline CDR1 is MDHEN and CDR2 is SYDVKM. The CDR3 spans 17 residues. V was cut by 2 bases and J by 5 bases, with 22 bases left in between. The chain's CDR3 is CASSLGSGSSSRDEQYF. The CDR3 nucleotides are TGTGCCAGCAGTTTAGGTTCAGGGAGCTCTTCTAGGGACGAGCAGTACTTC.

This clone showed up many times. The rearrangement joins TRBV29-1 to TRBJ2-1, with D perhaps TRBD1 (7 bases). Germline lookup yields CDR1 SQVTM and CDR2 ANQGSEA. The CDR3 consists of 13 residues. The V end was cut by 7 bases, the J end by 12 bases, with 22 bases between. The CDR3 DNA follows: TGCAGCGCTGCCGGGACAGCACCCGGGGGGCAGTTCTTC. It codes for CSAAGTAPGGQFF.

V and J are TRBV6-5 and TRBJ1-1; D is ambiguous. The CDR3 runs 13 residues. Deletions cut 5 bases from V and 0 bases from J, with 7 bases between. Germline V gene data show CDR1 as MNHEY and CDR2 as SVGAGI. The CDR3 DNA sequence: TGTGCCAGCAGTGTTGAGGTGAACACTGAAGCTTTCTTT. This codes for CASSVEVNTEAFF.

The V gene is TRBV9, the J gene TRBJ1-6; tentative D call: TRBD1 (5 bases). CDR1 and CDR2 from the germline V gene are SGDLS and YYNGEE. V lost 0 bases and J lost 7, with 11 bases in between. The CDR3 covers 15 residues. CDR3 DNA sequence: TGTGCCAGCAGCGTAGCAGGGCCTAGGAATTCACCCCTCCACTTT. It codes for CASSVAGPRNSPLHF.

This clone was picked up a small number of times. The J gene is TRBJ2-1, the V gene TRBV2, with TRBD1 matching over 8 bases. Trimming removed 3 bases from V and 3 bases from J; junction bases left unmatched: 4. CDR1 and CDR2 (germline): SNHLY, FYNNEI. The CDR3 sequence is 15 residues long. The chain's CDR3 is CASSESGTGYNEQFF. The DNA for the CDR3 is TGTGCCAGCAGTGAGTCCGGGACAGGCTACAATGAGCAGTTCTTC. Complete variable domain (other parts from reference TRBV2 and TRBJ2-1): EPEVTQTPSHQVTQMGQEVILRCVPISNHLYFYWYRQILGQKVEFLVSFYNNEISEKSEIFDDQFSVERPDGSNFTLKIRSTKLEDSAMYFCASSESGTGYNEQFFGPGTRLTVL.

This clone was counted only a few times. This chain joins TRBV11-2 and TRBJ2-1; D ambiguous. Looked up from germline, CDR1 is SGHAT and CDR2 is FQNNGV. There are 15 residues in the CDR3. Trimming took 3 bases from V and 0 from J, leaving 9 bases between them. The CDR3 spells CASSFESGSYNEQFF. The CDR3 region has the DNA TGTGCCAGCAGCTTCGAGTCAGGCTCCTACAATGAGCAGTTCTTC.

This clone was seen only a few times. This chain links TRBV4-3 with TRBJ1-2; D unclear. This CDR3 region has 14 residues. Trimming stripped 6 bases from V and 6 bases from J, with 17 bases between. The germline V gene encodes CDR1 LGHNA and CDR2 YSLEER. CDR3 DNA sequence: TGCGCCAGCAGTCCCCGCAACCCCGGTCATGGCTACACCTTC. It is translated as CASSPRNPGHGYTF.

This clone was seen a handful of times. This chain links TRBV28 with TRBJ2-7; the D gene is possibly TRBD2 (5 bases). The ends were cut back, 4 bases at V and 0 bases at J, with 13 bases in the middle. The germline V gene encodes CDR1 MDHEN and CDR2 SYDVKM. This CDR3 is built from 15 residues. The CDR3 DNA sequence: TGTGCCAGCAGTTCCTCCGGAGCGGTCTCCTACGAGCAGTACTTC. The encoded protein is CASSSSGAVSYEQYF.

CDR3 DNA sequence: TGTGCCAGCAGCTTATCCTACACGCGAACAGGGGTGAGGTGGCAGTTCTTC. This codes for CASSLSYTRTGVRWQFF. The genes are TRBV7-2 and TRBJ2-1, with 7 bases lining up with TRBD1. The CDR3 consists of 17 residues. V lost 2 bases to trimming and J lost 12 bases; unmatched junction nucleotides: 19. Per the germline V gene, CDR1 is SGHTA and CDR2 is FQGNSA.

In its sample, this clone was seen a few times. This sequence joins TRBV27 and TRBJ1-6, with a weak D call TRBD1 (5 bases). Germline assignment: CDR1 MNHEY and CDR2 SMNVEV (reference sequence). Trimming removed 6 bases from V and 8 bases from J, with 26 bases in between. CDR3 length: 18 residues. CDR3 in amino acids: CASSPQYSGSLGDSPLHF. The CDR3 DNA reads as TGTGCCAGCAGCCCGCAATACTCCGGGTCTCTGGGGGATTCACCCCTCCACTTT.

The chain employs TRBV10-3 and TRBJ1-5; no reliable D call. In germline, CDR1 is ENHRY, CDR2 SYGVKD. The V end lost 1 base, the J end lost 4 bases, and 17 bases lay between the germline ends. CDR3 size: 17 residues. The CDR3 DNA follows: TGTGCCATCAGTGAGTACACGGGCAGCCAGGCAAATCAGCCCCAGCATTTT. It is translated as CAISEYTGSQANQPQHF.

V usage is TRBV2 and J usage is TRBJ2-5; 7 bases match TRBD2. Germline values: CDR1 SNHLY, CDR2 FYNNEI. V lost 6 bases, J lost 0 bases, and 4 bases stayed unmatched. The CDR3 consists of 14 residues. Written as DNA, the CDR3 is TGTGCCAGCAGCCCGGGGAGGGACCAAGAGACCCAGTACTTC. Residues: CASSPGRDQETQYF.

The chain links TRBV27 to TRBJ2-7; D unclear. V lost 2 bases and J 5 bases, leaving 13 bases between the germline ends. There are 14 residues in the CDR3. Germline V gene data show CDR1 as MNHEY and CDR2 as SMNVEV (reference sequence). CDR3 in amino acids: CASSLKGRFDEQYF. Here the CDR3 DNA reads TGTGCCAGCAGTTTAAAGGGTAGATTCGACGAGCAGTACTTC.

The rearrangement joins TRBV6-1 to TRBJ2-1; TRBD1 agrees at 9 bases. CDR3 length: 15 amino acids. CDR1 and CDR2 (germline): MNHNS, SASEGT. Trimming took 5 bases from V and 9 from J; bases not matched to a gene: 11. The CDR3 protein is CASSWPDRGKVEQFF. CDR3 sequence (DNA): TGTGCCAGCAGTTGGCCGGACAGGGGAAAGGTTGAGCAGTTCTTC.

V and J are TRBV6-1 and TRBJ2-5, with TRBD1 as a possible D gene (6 bases). The CDR3 is made up of 13 amino acids. V dropped 2 bases and J dropped 5 bases, with 9 bases sitting between them. Germline V gene data show CDR1 as MNHNS and CDR2 as SASEGT. The CDR3 DNA reads TGTGCCAGCAGTGAATGGGGGCCCGAGACCCAGTACTTC. Its translation: CASSEWGPETQYF.

Only a few counts were recorded for this clone. Within the sample, other DNA sequences also encode this same CDR3. V and J are TRBV25-1 and TRBJ2-1; 9 nucleotides align to TRBD2. Germline CDR1 MGHDK, CDR2 SYGVNS. The CDR3 sequence is 14 residues long. V shed 7 bases and J 5 bases; nucleotides not matched to a gene: 6. Written as DNA, the CDR3 is TGTGCCAGCACCAAACTAGCGGGTGACAATGAGCAGTTCTTC. Residues: CASTKLAGDNEQFF.

This clone was found a few times. The V gene is TRBV28, the J gene TRBJ2-1; no clear D. Germline assignment: CDR1 MDHEN and CDR2 SYDVKM. The CDR3 loop spans 12 amino acids. Trimming took off 3 bases at V and 7 bases at J, with 7 bases between the two ends. CDR3 amino acids: CASSFRRNEQFF. CDR3 in DNA: TGTGCCAGCAGTTTTAGGAGAAATGAGCAGTTCTTC.

The chain uses TRBV9 and TRBJ2-7; D unresolved. This CDR3 spans 13 amino acids. Trimming stripped 0 bases from V and 7 bases from J, with 11 bases between. Germline CDR1 SGDLS, CDR2 YYNGEE. CDR3 sequence (DNA): TGTGCCAGCAGCGTAGTTGTGTGGGGAGAGCAGTACTTC. It specifies CASSVVVWGEQYF.

This clone was recorded a few times. The V call is TRBV5-4, the J call TRBJ2-7; 8 bases match TRBD1. CDR3 size: 13 residues. The junction had 6 bases not matched to a gene; V was cut back by 5 bases and J by 5 bases. The germline CDR1 and CDR2 sequences are SGHNT and YYREEE (reference sequence). DNA of the CDR3: TGTGCCAGCAGTACACAGGGGGGCAACGAGCAGTACTTC. This codes for CASSTQGGNEQYF.

This clone was picked up a small number of times. This sequence joins TRBV6-1 and TRBJ1-5; D perhaps matches TRBD1 (5 bases). Trimming removed 8 bases from V and 3 bases from J, with 14 bases in between. Germline CDR1 is MNHNS and CDR2 is SASEGT. This CDR3 spans 14 amino acids. DNA for the CDR3: TGTGCCAGCGGGGCAGGTTCTGACAATCAGCCCCAGCATTTT. The encoded protein is CASGAGSDNQPQHF.

In this sample, this clone turned up a few times. The chain couples TRBV14 to TRBJ1-1, with D perhaps matching TRBD1 (5 bases). The CDR3 length is 17 residues. Germline-derived CDR1 and CDR2 are SGHDN and FVKESK. The V and J ends lost 1 base and 5 bases respectively, with 20 bases between them. CDR3 coding DNA: TGTGCCAGCAGCCAAGTTGGGGGAATCCTCAAGAGAACTGAAGCTTTCTTT. This codes for CASSQVGGILKRTEAFF.

This clone was observed a handful of times. This sample also contains other DNA sequences that code for the same CDR3. This rearrangement joins TRBV28 to TRBJ1-2; no clear D gene. The CDR3 totals 12 residues. Germline assignment: CDR1 MDHEN and CDR2 SYDVKM. The ends were cut back, 2 bases at V and 4 bases at J, with 5 bases in the middle. CDR3 sequence: CASSLGSYGYTF. The DNA for the CDR3 is TGTGCCAGCAGTTTAGGAAGCTATGGCTACACCTTC.

This clone was counted a few times. V gene TRBV6-5 combines with J gene TRBJ2-7; 8 bases are a match to TRBD1. Germline V gives CDR1 MNHEY, CDR2 SVGAGI. The length of the CDR3 is 13 residues. V was clipped by 6 bases and J by 2 bases; unmatched bases: 3. As DNA, the CDR3 is TGTGCCAGCAGACGGACAGGGACCTACGAGCAGTACTTC. This codes for CASRRTGTYEQYF.

The chain has TRBV5-1 and TRBJ1-3, with unresolved D. V lost 0 bases to trimming and J lost 3 bases, with 7 bases between them. CDR3 length: 14 residues. CDR1 is SGHRS and CDR2 is YFSETQ in the germline V gene. CDR3 protein: CASSLGSYGNTIYF. For the CDR3, the DNA is TGCGCCAGCAGCTTGGGTAGTTATGGAAACACCATATATTTT.

This clone was recorded a few times. V and J are TRBV10-3 and TRBJ1-3, with 7 bases identical to TRBD1. The V segment lost 3 bases and the J segment 5 bases; nucleotides outside the gene matches: 19. The CDR3 is made up of 19 amino acids. From germline, CDR1 is ENHRY and CDR2 SYGVKD. The CDR3 spells CAISDTLDATGTARNTIYF. The CDR3 DNA follows: TGTGCCATCAGTGATACTCTTGATGCAACCGGGACAGCAAGAAACACCATATATTTT.

This clone has more than one count but fewer than ten. This sequence joins TRBV18 and TRBJ1-4; D remains ambiguous. The CDR3 spans 16 residues. Germline values: CDR1 KGHSH, CDR2 LQKENI. Trimming took 3 bases from V and 5 from J, leaving 16 bases between them. The CDR3 coding sequence is TGTGCCAGCTCACCTCAAGACACCCGTAACAATGAAAAACTGTTTTTT. Translating gives CASSPQDTRNNEKLFF.

V gene TRBV2 combines with J gene TRBJ1-2; unclear D gene. Germline V gene lookup returns CDR1 SNHLY and CDR2 FYNNEI. The CDR3 totals 11 residues. Trimming removed 3 bases at V and 6 bases at J, with 5 bases between. The CDR3 coding sequence is TGTGCCAGCAGTGAGATCGATGGCTACACCTTC. As protein: CASSEIDGYTF.

This sequence joins TRBV6-6 and TRBJ1-4, with 10 positions matching TRBD1. The V and J ends lost 6 bases and 6 bases, in that order; junction bases with no gene match: 4. Germline V gene data show CDR1 as MNHNY and CDR2 as SVGAGI (reference sequence). This CDR3 comprises 14 residues. The CDR3 is CASRRQGADEKLFF. CDR3 bases: TGTGCCAGCAGGCGACAGGGGGCGGATGAAAAACTGTTTTTT.